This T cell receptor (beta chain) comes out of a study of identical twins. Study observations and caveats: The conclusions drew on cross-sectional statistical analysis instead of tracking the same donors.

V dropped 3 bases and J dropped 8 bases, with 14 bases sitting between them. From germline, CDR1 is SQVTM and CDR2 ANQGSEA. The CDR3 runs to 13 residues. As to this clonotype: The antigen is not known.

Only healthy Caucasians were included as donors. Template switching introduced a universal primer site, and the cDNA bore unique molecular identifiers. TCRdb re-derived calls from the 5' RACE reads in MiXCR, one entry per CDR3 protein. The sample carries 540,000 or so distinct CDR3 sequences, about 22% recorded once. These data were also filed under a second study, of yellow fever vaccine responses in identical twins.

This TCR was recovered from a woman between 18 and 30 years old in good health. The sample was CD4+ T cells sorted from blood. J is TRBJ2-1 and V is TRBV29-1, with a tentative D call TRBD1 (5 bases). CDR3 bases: TGCAGCGTTGACAGGGCCTGGTTCGATGAGCAGTTCTTC. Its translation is CSVDRAWFDEQFF.